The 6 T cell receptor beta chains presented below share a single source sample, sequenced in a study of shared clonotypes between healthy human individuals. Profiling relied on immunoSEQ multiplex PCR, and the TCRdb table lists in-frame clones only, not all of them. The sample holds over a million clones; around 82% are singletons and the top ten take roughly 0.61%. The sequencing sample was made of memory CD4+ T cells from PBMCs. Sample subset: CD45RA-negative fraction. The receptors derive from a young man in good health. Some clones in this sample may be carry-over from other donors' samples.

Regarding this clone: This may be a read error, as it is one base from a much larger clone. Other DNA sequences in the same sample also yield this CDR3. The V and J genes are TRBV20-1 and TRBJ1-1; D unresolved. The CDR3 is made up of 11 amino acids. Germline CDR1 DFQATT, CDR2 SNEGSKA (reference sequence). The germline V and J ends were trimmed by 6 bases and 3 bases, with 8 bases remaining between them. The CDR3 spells CSAVPYTEAFF. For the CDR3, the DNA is TGCAGTGCAGTCCCGTACACTGAAGCTTTCTTT.

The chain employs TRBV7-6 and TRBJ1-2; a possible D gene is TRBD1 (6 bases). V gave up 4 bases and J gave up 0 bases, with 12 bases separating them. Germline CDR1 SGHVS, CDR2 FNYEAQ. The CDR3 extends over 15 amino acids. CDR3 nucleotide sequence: TGTGCCAGCAGCTCCGGACAGCCCACTAACTATGGCTACACCTTC. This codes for CASSSGQPTNYGYTF.

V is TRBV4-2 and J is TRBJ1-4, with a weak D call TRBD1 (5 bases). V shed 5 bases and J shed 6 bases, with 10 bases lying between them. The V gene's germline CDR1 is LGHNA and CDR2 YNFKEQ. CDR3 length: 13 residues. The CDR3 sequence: CASSRGGDEKLFF. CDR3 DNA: TGTGCCAGCAGCAGGGGCGGGGATGAAAAACTGTTTTTT.

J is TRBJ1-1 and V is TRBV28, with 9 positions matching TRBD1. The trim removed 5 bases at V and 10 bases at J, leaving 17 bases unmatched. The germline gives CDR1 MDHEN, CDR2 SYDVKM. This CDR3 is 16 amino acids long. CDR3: CASSLSRIQPGQGAFF. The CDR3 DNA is TGTGCCAGCAGTCTATCACGAATCCAACCGGGACAGGGAGCTTTCTTT.

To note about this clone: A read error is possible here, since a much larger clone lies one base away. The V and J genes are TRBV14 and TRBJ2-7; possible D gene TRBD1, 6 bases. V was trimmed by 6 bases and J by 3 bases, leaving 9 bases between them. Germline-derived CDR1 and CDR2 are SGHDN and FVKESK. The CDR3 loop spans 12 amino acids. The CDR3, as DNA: TGTGCCAGCAGTCGACAGGACTACGAGCAGTACTTC. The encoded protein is CASSRQDYEQYF. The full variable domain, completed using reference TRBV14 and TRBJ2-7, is EAGVTQFPSHSVIEKGQTVTLRCDPISGHDNLYWYRRVMGKEIKFLLHFVKESKQDESGMPNNRFLAERTGGTYSTLKVQPAELEDSGVYFCASSRQDYEQYFGPGTRLTVT.

CDR3 protein: CSGTGGSDTQYF. The CDR3 coding sequence is TGCAGCGGTACAGGGGGCAGTGATACGCAGTATTTT. This rearrangement joins TRBV29-1 to TRBJ2-3; the match to TRBD1 covers 9 bases. V was pared by 7 bases and J by 6 bases, with 5 bases of the junction left unmatched. CDR1 is SQVTM, CDR2 ANQGSEA, per germline. CDR3 size: 12 residues.